This is a list of T cell receptor beta chains from one sample in a study of Ad26.COV2.S vaccination and SARS-CoV-2 variants. Assay used: immunoSEQ multiplex PCR; TCRdb lists only in-frame clones, some missing. The data show around 340,000 clones, with about 88% seen just once and approximately 12% held by the top ten. Sequencing used peripheral blood, obtained in a trial of Ad26.COV2.S vaccine versus placebo. The receptor set was obtained from a person aged 18-65 years who received the Ad26.COV2.S COVID-19 vaccine or a placebo. Both conserved end residues are part of each CDR3. Fields, in order: J gene, clone size, D gene, V gene, CDR3 protein, CDR3 DNA. D genes are given only for firm matches. Only part of the rows carry a size: once, few, many, or a class if the clone is expanded.

>TRBJ1-5|NA|NA|TRBV2
CASSRGPSSNQPQHF
TGTGCCAGCAGCAGGGGCCCGTCGAGCAATCAGCCCCAGCATTTT
>TRBJ2-3|NA|TRBD2|TRBV11-1
CASEAGGRGTDTQYF
TGTGCCAGCGAAGCGGGAGGGCGTGGCACAGATACGCAGTATTTT
>TRBJ1-5|NA|NA|TRBV24-1
CATSGQGFNQPQHF
TGTGCCACCAGTGGTCAGGGCTTCAATCAGCCCCAGCATTTT
>TRBJ2-5|NA|NA|TRBV7-2
CASSLEGVMTKTQYF
TGTGCCAGCAGCTTAGAGGGGGTAATGACAAAGACCCAGTACTTC
>TRBJ2-7|NA|NA|TRBV5-3
CARSVNSYEQYF
TGTGCCAGAAGCGTAAACTCCTACGAGCAGTACTTC
>TRBJ2-3|NA|NA|TRBV13
CASSLRLQTSTDTQYF
TGTGCCAGCAGCTTACGACTTCAAACTAGCACAGATACGCAGTATTTT
>TRBJ1-4|NA|NA|TRBV5-1
CASSLATNEKLFF
TGCGCCAGCAGCTTGGCAACTAATGAAAAACTGTTTTTT
>TRBJ1-2|NA|NA|TRBV7-8
CASSLEVNYGYTF
TGTGCCAGCAGCTTAGAAGTTAACTATGGCTACACCTTC
>TRBJ2-7|once|TRBD2|TRBV7-2
CASSFAGGSYEQYF
TGTGCCAGCAGCTTTGCGGGGGGGAGCTACGAGCAGTACTTC
>TRBJ1-5|NA|TRBD1|TRBV10-3
CAISESPDRDQPQHF
TGTGCCATCAGTGAGTCGCCAGACAGGGATCAGCCCCAGCATTTT
>TRBJ2-7|NA|TRBD2|TRBV19
CASSTTSGYHYEQYF
TGTGCCAGTAGTACTACTAGCGGGTATCACTACGAGCAGTACTTC
>TRBJ2-3|NA|TRBD1|TRBV7-2
CASSLRRTGGTDTQYF
TGTGCCAGCAGCCTAAGGCGGACAGGGGGCACAGATACGCAGTATTTT
>TRBJ2-2|NA|NA|TRBV4-2
CASSQDSPGELFF
TGTGCCAGCAGCCAAGACAGTCCCGGGGAGCTGTTTTTT
>TRBJ2-7|NA|TRBD1|TRBV29-1
CSVAGTGAMGEQYF
TGCAGCGTAGCCGGGACAGGGGCCATGGGGGAGCAGTACTTC
>TRBJ2-5|NA|NA|TRBV7-9
CASSLGRRTQETQYF
TGTGCCAGCAGCTTAGGGCGGCGGACCCAAGAGACCCAGTACTTC
>TRBJ2-1|NA|NA|TRBV7-3
CASSLNSWQASPRSYNEQFF
TGTGCCAGCAGCTTAAACAGTTGGCAAGCTAGCCCTCGCTCCTACAATGAGCAGTTCTTC
>TRBJ2-1|NA|TRBD2|TRBV5-1
CASSLARGTTDNEQFF
TGCGCCAGCAGCTTGGCCAGAGGGACTACTGACAATGAGCAGTTCTTC
>TRBJ2-1|NA|NA|TRBV24-1
CATSDPLYGVYNEQFF
TGTGCCACCAGTGATCCACTCTATGGGGTCTACAATGAGCAGTTCTTC
>TRBJ1-2|NA|NA|TRBV29-1
CSVEWPGNYGYTF
TGCAGCGTTGAGTGGCCAGGGAACTATGGCTACACCTTC
>TRBJ1-2|NA|NA|TRBV6-5
CASSYSAGAGHYGYTF
TGTGCCAGCAGTTACTCGGCCGGGGCGGGTCACTATGGCTACACCTTC
>TRBJ2-5|NA|TRBD2|TRBV4-1
CASSLREGWDRETQYF
TGCGCCAGCAGCCTACGGGAGGGGTGGGATCGGGAGACCCAGTACTTC
>TRBJ2-1|NA|NA|TRBV12-5
CASGLAYTDEQFF
TGTGCTAGTGGTTTGGCCTACACGGATGAGCAGTTCTTC
>TRBJ1-1|NA|NA|TRBV7-2
CASSLALRGYPEAFF
TGTGCCAGCAGCTTAGCGCTTAGGGGTTACCCTGAAGCTTTCTTT
>TRBJ1-3|NA|NA|TRBV7-2
CASSSGLTGNTIYF
TGTGCCAGCAGCTCCGGGTTAACTGGAAACACCATATATTTT
>TRBJ2-3|NA|NA|TRBV11-1
CASSTRLESTDTQYF
TGTGCCAGCAGTACTAGACTAGAAAGCACAGATACGCAGTATTTT
>TRBJ1-2|NA|TRBD1|TRBV5-1
CASSLEITGDGYTF
TGCGCCAGCAGCTTGGAGATTACAGGGGATGGCTACACCTTC
>TRBJ1-5|NA|TRBD1|TRBV28
CASMGTGAGQPQHF
TGTGCCAGCATGGGTACAGGGGCAGGTCAGCCCCAGCATTTT
>TRBJ2-6|NA|TRBD2|TRBV7-2
CASSYRGGRESGANVLTF
TGTGCCAGCAGCTACCGGGGAGGGAGGGAGTCTGGGGCCAACGTCCTGACTTTC
>TRBJ2-2|few|NA|TRBV3-1/TRBV3-2
CASSPEHGVRNTGELFF
TGTGCCAGCAGCCCAGAGCACGGGGTACGTAACACCGGGGAGCTGTTTTTT
>TRBJ1-5|NA|NA|TRBV7-9
CASSLEEADQPQHF
TGTGCCAGCAGCTTAGAAGAGGCTGATCAGCCCCAGCATTTT
>TRBJ2-1|NA|TRBD1|TRBV10-3
CAISEDRDRDQFF
TGTGCCATCAGTGAGGATAGGGACAGGGACCAGTTCTTC
>TRBJ2-3|NA|TRBD2|TRBV10-3
CAISQLAGGADTQYF
TGTGCCATCAGCCAACTAGCGGGGGGGGCAGATACGCAGTATTTT
>TRBJ1-1|NA|NA|TRBV28
CASSLRGTEAFF
TGTGCCAGCAGTTTAAGGGGAACTGAAGCTTTCTTT
>TRBJ1-1|few|NA|TRBV9
CASSPGANTEAFF
TGTGCCAGCAGCCCGGGGGCGAACACTGAAGCTTTCTTT
>TRBJ1-2|once|NA|TRBV28
CASSLMFRESPYGYTF
TGTGCCAGCAGCCTAATGTTCAGGGAGAGCCCTTATGGCTACACCTTC
>TRBJ1-2|NA|NA|TRBV28
CASSFRANYGYTF
TGTGCCAGCAGTTTCCGGGCCAACTATGGCTACACCTTC
>TRBJ2-7|NA|TRBD2|TRBV7-8
CASSFRGLAESYEQYF
TGTGCCAGCAGCTTTCGGGGACTAGCGGAATCCTACGAGCAGTACTTC
>TRBJ2-7|NA|NA|TRBV24-1
CATSDFRRSVNEQYF
TGTGCCACCAGTGATTTCCGCAGGTCGGTCAACGAGCAGTACTTC
>TRBJ2-2|NA|NA|TRBV11-2
CASSLEVAANTGELFF
TGTGCCAGCAGCTTAGAAGTCGCGGCTAACACCGGGGAGCTGTTTTTT
>TRBJ2-1|NA|NA|TRBV9
CASSRTAGTSDNEQFF
TGTGCCAGCAGCCGAACCGCCGGGACGAGTGACAATGAGCAGTTCTTC
>TRBJ2-7|NA|NA|TRBV10-1
CASRGPRYEQYF
TGCGCCAGCAGAGGACCCCGCTACGAGCAGTACTTC
>TRBJ1-2|NA|NA|TRBV28
CASRLQPPQEGYTF
TGTGCCAGCAGGCTCCAGCCACCTCAGGAAGGCTACACCTTC
>TRBJ1-6|NA|TRBD1|TRBV19
CAPRGGGYPYYNSPLHF
TGTGCCCCCCGGGGAGGGGGCTACCCCTATTATAATTCACCCCTCCACTTT
>TRBJ1-3|NA|NA|TRBV7-2
CASSPRTLAGNTIYF
TGTGCCAGCAGCCCGCGGACCTTGGCTGGAAACACCATATATTTT
>TRBJ1-2|NA|NA|TRBV6-5
CGSEGTNYGYTF
TGTGGATCGGAAGGTACTAACTATGGCTACACCTTC
>TRBJ1-2|few|NA|TRBV20-1
CSASPGYGYTF
TGCAGTGCCTCACCTGGCTATGGCTACACCTTC